The clone carrying this T cell receptor beta chain was picked up many times. No antigen is known for it. Time point described: persistent/refractory GD, antithyroid drugs over 5 years with positive TRAb. PBMC RNA was the source of the TCR library. EDTA tubes were used for drawing around 9 milliliters of peripheral blood. This record comes from a study of regulatory T cells in long-lasting Graves disease. To make TCR beta libraries, researchers used iRepertoire HTBI primers and Arm-PCR of CDR3 regions. TCRdb reprocessed the multiplex PCR reads via MiXCR and lists one record per CDR3 protein. The table records approximately 400,000 distinct CDR3 sequences, 20% to 30% of them present only once. Germline CDR1 is MNHEY and CDR2 is SMNVEV (reference sequence). The CDR3 runs to 18 residues. The V and J ends lost 6 bases and 3 bases, in that order; junction bases with no gene match: 11. General study results and limits: Comparison showed that persistent patients shared more public clonotypes (fewer than 3,000) than new patients (roughly 970). Persistent disease samples used TRBV28, TRBJ1-2 and TRBJ2-5 preferentially.

Sequenced here: peripheral blood mononuclear cells (PBMCs), sampled when the disease was refractory, from a patient treated with antithyroid drugs. This chain links TRBV27 with TRBJ2-1; 13 bases are shared with TRBD2. The source is a female donor with Graves disease. The CDR3 reads CASSILPRTSGSYNEQFF. The CDR3 DNA reads as TGTGCCAGCAGCATACTTCCCCGGACTAGCGGGAGCTACAATGAGCAGTTCTTC.